Here is one T cell receptor beta chain with its context. The data were obtained in a study of blood T cell repertoires in COVID-19. Using immunoSEQ multiplex PCR, the repertoire was profiled, and TCRdb retains in-frame clones only, with some absent. The sample holds about 170,000 clones, about 80% seen once. This CDR3 contains 17 residues. CDR1 and CDR2 from the germline V gene are SGHRS and YFSETQ. V was pared by 3 bases and J by 7 bases, with 11 bases of the junction left unmatched. The sequence was obtained from an elderly woman with acute or convalescent COVID-19. The chain carries TRBV5-1 and TRBJ2-1; 12 bases agree with TRBD1. Sequencing input: peripheral blood. The CDR3 coding sequence is TGCGCCAGCAGCTCCTTACCGGGACAGGGGGCGAGGAATGAGCAGTTCTTC. Its protein product is CASSSLPGQGARNEQFF.